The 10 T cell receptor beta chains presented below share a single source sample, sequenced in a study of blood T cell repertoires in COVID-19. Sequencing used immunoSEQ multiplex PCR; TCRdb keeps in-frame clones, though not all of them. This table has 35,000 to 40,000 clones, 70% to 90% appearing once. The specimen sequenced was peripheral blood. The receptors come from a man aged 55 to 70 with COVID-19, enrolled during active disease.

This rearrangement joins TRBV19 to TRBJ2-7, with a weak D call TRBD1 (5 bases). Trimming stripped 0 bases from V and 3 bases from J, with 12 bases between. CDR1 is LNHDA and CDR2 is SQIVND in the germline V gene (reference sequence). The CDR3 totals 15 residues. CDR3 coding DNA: TGTGCCAGTAGTATAGACCAGGGCGAAAGCTACGAGCAGTACTTC. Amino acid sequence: CASSIDQGESYEQYF.

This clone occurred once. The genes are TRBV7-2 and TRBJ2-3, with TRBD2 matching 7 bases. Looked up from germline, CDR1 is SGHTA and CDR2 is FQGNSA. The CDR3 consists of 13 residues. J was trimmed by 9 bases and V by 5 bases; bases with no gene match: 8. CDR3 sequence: CASSVILTSTQYF. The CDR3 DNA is TGTGCCAGCAGCGTCATCCTGACTAGCACGCAGTATTTT.

The CDR3 reads CASSLGGREPQYF. CDR3 DNA: TGTGCCAGCAGCTTAGGGGGGCGGGAGCCCCAGTACTTC. The rearrangement links TRBV11-2 to TRBJ2-5; TRBD2 is a possible D gene (7 bases). The CDR3 consists of 13 residues. Trimming took off 1 base at V and 9 bases at J, with 12 bases between the two ends. The germline V gene encodes CDR1 SGHAT and CDR2 FQNNGV.

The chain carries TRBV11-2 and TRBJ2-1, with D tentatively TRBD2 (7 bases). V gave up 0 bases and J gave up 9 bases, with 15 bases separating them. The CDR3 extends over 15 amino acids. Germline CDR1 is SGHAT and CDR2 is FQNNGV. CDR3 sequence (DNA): TGTGCCAGCAGCTTAGAGTCGGGGGGCTTAAGTGAGCAGTTCTTC. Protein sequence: CASSLESGGLSEQFF.

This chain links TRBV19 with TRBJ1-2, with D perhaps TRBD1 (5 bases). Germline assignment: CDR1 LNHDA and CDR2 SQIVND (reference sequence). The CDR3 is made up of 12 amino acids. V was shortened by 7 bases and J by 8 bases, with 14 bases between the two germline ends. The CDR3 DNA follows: TGTGCCAGTACCCTGGGGGGAGGAGGCTACACCTTC. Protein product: CASTLGGGGYTF. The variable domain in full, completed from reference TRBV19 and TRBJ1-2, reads DGGITQSPKYLFRKEGQNVTLSCEQNLNHDAMYWYRQDPGQGLRLIYYSQIVNDFQKGDIAEGYSVSREKKESFPLTVTSAQKNPTAFYLCASTLGGGGYTFGSGTRLTVV.

The CDR3 protein is CATAGQGGYEQYF. In DNA form, the CDR3 reads TGTGCCACCGCGGGACAGGGCGGGTACGAGCAGTACTTC. The chain has TRBV19 and TRBJ2-7; 9 positions agree with TRBD1. CDR1 is LNHDA and CDR2 is SQIVND in the germline V gene (reference sequence). The V gene end was trimmed by 10 bases and the J gene end by 4 bases; junction bases not matched to a gene: 8. The CDR3 spans 13 residues.

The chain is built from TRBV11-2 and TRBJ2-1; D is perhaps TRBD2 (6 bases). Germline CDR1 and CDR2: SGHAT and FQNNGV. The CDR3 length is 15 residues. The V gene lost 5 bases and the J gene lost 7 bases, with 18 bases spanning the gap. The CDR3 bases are TGTGCCAGCAGCGCCGGGACTTTGGTTGGTAATGAGCAGTTCTTC. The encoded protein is CASSAGTLVGNEQFF. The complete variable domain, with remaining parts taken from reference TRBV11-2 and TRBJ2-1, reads EAGVAQSPRYKIIEKRQSVAFWCNPISGHATLYWYQQILGQGPKLLIQFQNNGVVDDSQLPKDRFSAERLKGVDSTLKIQPAKLEDSAVYLCASSAGTLVGNEQFFGPGTRLTVL.

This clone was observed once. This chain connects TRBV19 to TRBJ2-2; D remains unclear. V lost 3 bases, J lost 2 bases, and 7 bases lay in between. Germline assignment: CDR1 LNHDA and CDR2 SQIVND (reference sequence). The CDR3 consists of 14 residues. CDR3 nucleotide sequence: TGTGCCAGTAGTATTACCAGAAACACCGGGGAGCTGTTTTTT. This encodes CASSITRNTGELFF.

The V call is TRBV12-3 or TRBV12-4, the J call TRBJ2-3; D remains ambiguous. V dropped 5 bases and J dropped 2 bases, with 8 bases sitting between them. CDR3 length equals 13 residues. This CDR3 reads CASSLPATDTQYF. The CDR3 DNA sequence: TGTGCCAGCAGTCTACCCGCCACAGATACGCAGTATTTT.

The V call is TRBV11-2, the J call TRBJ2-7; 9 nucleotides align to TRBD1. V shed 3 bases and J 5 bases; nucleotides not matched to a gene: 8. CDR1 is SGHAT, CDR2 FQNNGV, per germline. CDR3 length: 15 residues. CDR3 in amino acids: CASSFPGTGINEQYF. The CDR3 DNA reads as TGTGCCAGCAGCTTCCCCGGGACAGGGATTAACGAGCAGTACTTC.